This TCR beta chain originates from a study of T cell repertoires in cytomegalovirus infection. Whole-study context: Based on public TCR beta signatures, there were indications of CMV infection and of a matching HLA type. Whole-study findings and limits: Dominant in the ex vivo response were TCR beta clonotypes restricted by HLA-C and specific for CMV. Accumulated public TCR beta family frequency recognized individuals carrying CMV together with the relevant HLA.

Via MiXCR, TCRdb re-called the reads, giving one row per CDR3 protein. The data show a few hundred thousand distinct CDR3 sequences, roughly an eighth seen once. A remark on this clonotype: Antigen unknown.

This CDR3 has 13 residues. After removal of 7 bases from V and 0 bases from J, the junction contained 1 base not matched to a gene. In germline, CDR1 is MNHEY, CDR2 SVGAGI. Sequencing was carried out using PBMCs. The chain links TRBV6-5 to TRBJ2-5, with 8 bases identical to TRBD2. This sequence was found in a human donor in good health (CMV status not recorded). Some clones in this sample may be carry-over from other donors' samples. The chain's CDR3 is CASKAGDQETQYF. In DNA, the CDR3 is TGTGCCAGCAAAGCGGGGGACCAAGAGACCCAGTACTTC.